This is a list of T cell receptor beta chains from one sample in a study of cytomegalovirus exposure and HLA in healthy donors. Libraries were prepared by immunoSEQ multiplex PCR; TCRdb keeps only in-frame clonotypes and omits some of them. This sample has around 130,000 clones, with around 83% found just once. Source material: PBMCs. These receptors came from a man over 45 in good health and CMV-seronegative. CDR3s include the opening cysteine and the closing phenylalanine or tryptophan. The order of the fields is V gene, clone size, D gene, J gene, CDR3 protein, CDR3 DNA. A D gene is named only where the DNA matches it firmly. Size is stated for part of the rows, as once, few or many counts, or as a class when the clone is expanded.

TRBV10-1	NA	TRBD2	TRBJ2-3	CASSESMGLSIGTQYF	TGCGCCAGCAGTGAGAGTATGGGACTATCGATCGGAACGCAGTATTTT
TRBV14	NA	NA	TRBJ2-3	CASSLTGTLSTDTQYF	TGTGCCAGCAGCCTAACCGGGACATTGAGCACAGATACGCAGTATTTT
TRBV5-4	NA	TRBD2	TRBJ2-1	CASCLSGGLYNEQFF	TGTGCCAGCTGCCTTAGCGGGGGGCTTTACAATGAGCAGTTCTTC
TRBV10-3	NA	TRBD2	TRBJ2-3	CAISGSSGGSTDTQYF	TGTGCCATCAGTGGGAGTAGCGGGGGGAGCACAGATACGCAGTATTTT
TRBV29-1	NA	NA	TRBJ1-2	CSVDTRGSRYGYTF	TGCAGCGTTGACACTAGGGGGTCCCGCTATGGCTACACCTTC
TRBV9	NA	NA	TRBJ2-2	CASSPRTRANTGELFF	TGTGCCAGCAGCCCTCGGACCAGGGCCAACACCGGGGAGCTGTTTTTT
TRBV5-4	NA	NA	TRBJ1-6	CASGGQGSKNSPLHF	TGTGCCAGCGGCGGCCAGGGTTCGAAAAATTCACCCCTCCACTTT
TRBV27	NA	NA	TRBJ1-2	CASQRQAYYGYTF	TGTGCCAGCCAAAGGCAGGCCTACTATGGCTACACCTTC
TRBV30	few	TRBD1	TRBJ1-1	CAWKLGQGVTEAFF	TGTGCCTGGAAATTGGGACAGGGTGTCACTGAAGCTTTCTTT
TRBV18	few	NA	TRBJ1-4	CASSSIQATEPEKLFF	TGTGCCAGCTCATCTATTCAAGCGACAGAGCCTGAAAAACTGTTTTTT
TRBV6-5	NA	TRBD2	TRBJ2-3	CASSYGGSGTDTQYF	TGTGCCAGCTCCTACGGTGGTAGCGGGACAGATACGCAGTATTTT
TRBV11-3	NA	TRBD1	TRBJ1-1	CASSRNRGDEAFF	TGTGCCAGCAGCCGAAACAGGGGGGACGAAGCTTTCTTT
TRBV5-6	NA	NA	TRBJ1-1	CASSLWTVNTEAFF	TGTGCCAGCAGCTTGTGGACAGTGAACACTGAAGCTTTCTTT
TRBV4-1	NA	TRBD1	TRBJ1-5	CASSQKDRGNQPQHF	TGCGCCAGCAGCCAAAAGGACAGGGGCAATCAGCCCCAGCATTTT
TRBV6-1	NA	TRBD1	TRBJ2-7	CASSRTGTEQYF	TGTGCCAGCAGTAGGACAGGGACCGAGCAGTACTTC
TRBV21-1	NA	NA	TRBJ2-3	CASSKAGWGRLDTDTQYF	TGTGCCAGCAGCAAAGCCGGGTGGGGGAGGCTAGACACAGATACGCAGTATTTT
TRBV19	NA	TRBD1	TRBJ1-5	CASSMGSGGMGNQPQHF	TGTGCCAGTAGTATGGGGTCAGGGGGTATGGGTAATCAGCCCCAGCATTTT
TRBV5-1	NA	NA	TRBJ2-3	CASSLSSQGYTDTQYF	TGCGCCAGCAGCTTGAGTAGTCAGGGGTACACAGATACGCAGTATTTT
TRBV5-1	NA	NA	TRBJ2-5	CASSLFSGRRETQYF	TGCGCCAGCAGCTTGTTTTCGGGTAGGAGGGAGACCCAGTACTTC
TRBV6-6	NA	NA	TRBJ1-1	CASSYSGGAEAFF	TGTGCCAGCAGTTACTCGGGCGGGGCCGAAGCTTTCTTT
TRBV15	NA	TRBD1	TRBJ2-7	CATSRGQGPSYEQYF	TGTGCCACCAGCAGAGGACAGGGCCCTTCCTACGAGCAGTACTTC
TRBV5-1	NA	TRBD1	TRBJ1-1	CASSLMITGGTEAFF	TGCGCCAGCAGCTTGATGATTACAGGGGGGACTGAAGCTTTCTTT
TRBV10-1	NA	NA	TRBJ2-2	CASSAGDLGTGELFF	TGCGCCAGCAGTGCGGGGGACCTCGGCACCGGGGAGCTGTTTTTT
TRBV2	NA	NA	TRBJ1-5	CASTEGRNKGNQPQHF	TGTGCCAGCACCGAGGGTAGGAACAAAGGCAATCAGCCCCAGCATTTT
TRBV5-1	NA	NA	TRBJ2-5	CASSLGGPGETQYF	TGCGCCAGCAGCTTGGGGGGGCCAGGAGAGACCCAGTACTTC
TRBV9	few	NA	TRBJ1-3	CASSAGHSSGNTIYF	TGTGCCAGCAGCGCAGGACACTCCTCTGGAAACACCATATATTTT
TRBV7-9	few	NA	TRBJ1-4	CASSPDEKLFF	TGTGCCAGCAGCCCGGATGAAAAACTGTTTTTT
TRBV10-3	few	TRBD1	TRBJ1-5	CAISAGGLGQPQHF	TGTGCCATCAGTGCAGGGGGTCTCGGACAGCCCCAGCATTTT
TRBV19	NA	NA	TRBJ1-5	CASKEGYSNQPQHF	TGTGCCAGTAAGGAGGGGTATAGCAATCAGCCCCAGCATTTT
TRBV5-1	NA	TRBD1	TRBJ1-6	CASSLQGGQINSPLHF	TGCGCCAGCAGCTTACAGGGGGGACAAATCAATTCACCCCTCCACTTT
TRBV19	NA	TRBD1	TRBJ1-4	CASSKQGARREKLFF	TGTGCCAGTAGTAAACAGGGGGCGCGGAGGGAAAAACTGTTTTTT
TRBV7-2	NA	NA	TRBJ2-5	CASSPMGGGETQYF	TGTGCCAGCAGCCCCATGGGAGGGGGAGAGACCCAGTACTTC
TRBV13	NA	NA	TRBJ1-5	CASSYGRGGGNQPQHF	TGTGCCAGCAGCTATGGCAGGGGTGGCGGCAATCAGCCCCAGCATTTT
TRBV5-6	few	NA	TRBJ1-2	CASSLDRALSGYTF	TGTGCCAGCAGCTTGGACAGGGCCCTATCTGGCTACACCTTC
TRBV28	NA	NA	TRBJ1-1	CASSFINTEAFF	TGTGCCAGCAGTTTCATTAACACTGAAGCTTTCTTT
TRBV18	NA	NA	TRBJ1-1	CASSPLAGDDTEAFF	TGTGCCAGCTCCCCCTTGGCGGGGGATGACACTGAAGCTTTCTTT
TRBV6-5	NA	NA	TRBJ2-1	CASSYPPRSNEQFF	TGTGCCAGCAGTTACCCCCCCAGGTCCAATGAGCAGTTCTTC
TRBV19	NA	TRBD1	TRBJ1-1	CASSTRLGTALTEAFF	TGTGCCAGTAGCACTCGATTAGGGACAGCTCTCACTGAAGCTTTCTTT
TRBV5-1	few	TRBD1	TRBJ1-1	CASSPGTGYSEAFF	TGCGCCAGCAGCCCCGGGACAGGGTATAGTGAAGCTTTCTTT
TRBV7-3	NA	NA	TRBJ2-7	CASSFASAPPYEQYF	TGTGCCAGCAGCTTCGCGTCCGCACCACCCTACGAGCAGTACTTC
TRBV5-4	once	TRBD2	TRBJ2-5	CASSGTSAQETQYF	TGTGCCAGCAGCGGTACTAGCGCGCAAGAGACCCAGTACTTC
TRBV29-1	NA	TRBD2	TRBJ2-7	CSVRPGLADSYEQYF	TGCAGCGTCCGACCGGGACTAGCGGATTCCTACGAGCAGTACTTC
TRBV19	NA	NA	TRBJ1-2	CASSRDTYGYTF	TGTGCCAGTAGTCGCGACACTTATGGCTACACCTTC
TRBV23-1	NA	NA	TRBJ1-5	CASSHPGRPNQPQHF	TGCGCCAGCAGTCACCCCGGCAGGCCGAATCAGCCCCAGCATTTT
TRBV6-1	few	NA	TRBJ2-2	CASWRFGELFF	TGTGCCAGCTGGAGATTCGGGGAGCTGTTTTTT
TRBV5-1	NA	TRBD1	TRBJ2-2	CASSAGTGWTGELFF	TGCGCCAGCAGCGCCGGGACAGGGTGGACCGGGGAGCTGTTTTTT
TRBV10-1	NA	TRBD1	TRBJ1-1	CASSDSGQRGAFF	TGCGCCAGCAGTGACTCGGGACAGCGCGGGGCTTTCTTT
TRBV6-1	NA	NA	TRBJ2-7	CASSEMGQMVTEQYF	TGTGCCAGCAGTGAAATGGGACAAATGGTTACAGAGCAGTACTTC
TRBV18	NA	NA	TRBJ2-7	CASSSRTIRYSYEQYF	TGTGCCAGCTCATCCAGGACAATTCGATACTCCTACGAGCAGTACTTC
TRBV5-6	NA	NA	TRBJ1-5	CASSFRMSSGSNQPQHF	TGTGCCAGCAGCTTTCGAATGAGTTCGGGTAGCAATCAGCCCCAGCATTTT